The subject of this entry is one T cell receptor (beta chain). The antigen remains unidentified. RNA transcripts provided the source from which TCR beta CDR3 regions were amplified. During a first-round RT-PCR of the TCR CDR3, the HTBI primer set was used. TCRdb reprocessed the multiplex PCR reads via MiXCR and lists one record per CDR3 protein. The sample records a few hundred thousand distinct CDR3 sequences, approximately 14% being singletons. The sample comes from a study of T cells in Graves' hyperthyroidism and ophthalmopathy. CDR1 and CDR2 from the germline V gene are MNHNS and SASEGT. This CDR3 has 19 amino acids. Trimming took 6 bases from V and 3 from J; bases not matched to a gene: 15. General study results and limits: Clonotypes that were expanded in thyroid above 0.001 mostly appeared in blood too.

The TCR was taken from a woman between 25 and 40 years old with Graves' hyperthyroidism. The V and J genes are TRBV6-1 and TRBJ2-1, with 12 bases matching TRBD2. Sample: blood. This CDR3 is CASSPQTSGGPVRYNEQFF. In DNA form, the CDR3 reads TGTGCCAGCAGCCCACAGACTAGCGGGGGTCCGGTTCGCTACAATGAGCAGTTCTTC.